This section outlines one T cell receptor beta chain sequence together with its context. The target antigen is unknown. This entry belongs to a study of cytomegalovirus exposure and HLA in healthy donors. Study-level background: The same platform used for the 666 first-cohort repertoires was also used for the 120 or so validation repertoires, as a later analysis reported. General study points: Later, an analysis found that TCR clusters from the first cohort tended to co-occur in the 120 validation repertoires. A few CMV-associated chains proved CMV antigen-specific in vitro. Cytomegalovirus-associated TCR beta chains were listed, numbering 150 to 200.

Only in-frame clones appear in the TCRdb table, and some are missing; sequencing was by immunoSEQ multiplex PCR. The table has 300,000 to 400,000 clones, roughly 85% seen once. CDR3 length equals 15 residues. CDR1 is MDHEN and CDR2 is SYDVKM in the germline V gene. V trimming: 4 bases; J trimming: 1 base; junction bases outside the gene matches: 4. Sequencing was performed on PBMCs. The chain joins TRBV28 to TRBJ1-1, with 9 nucleotides matching TRBD1. This clonotype was sampled from a young woman in good health and CMV-seronegative. As DNA, the CDR3 is TGTGCCAGCAGTTCCCCGGGACAGGGGAACACTGAAGCTTTCTTT. Translating gives CASSSPGQGNTEAFF.